The 28 T cell receptor beta chains below come from one sample, sequenced in a study of blood T cell repertoires in COVID-19 (dated by TCRdb to the early 2020s). Libraries were prepared through the immunoSEQ multiplex PCR assay. What TCRdb holds here is the immuneACCESS table cut down to in-frame rearrangements. Part of the clones is not present; checked against another copy, under half of the missing clones reflect an unresolved V gene, and the others are unexplained. The sample table records about 280,000 clones; around nine tenths of these occur just once. Roughly 10% of the sample is in the top ten clones. Sequencing was performed on peripheral blood. These receptors came from a woman in her thirties with COVID-19, enrolled during active disease.

This clone was detected only once. The chain is built from TRBV24-1 and TRBJ2-2; 8 bases line up with TRBD2. V lost 11 bases, J lost 7 bases, and 8 bases stayed unmatched. The CDR3 extends over 13 amino acids. The V gene's germline CDR1 is KGHDR and CDR2 SFDVKD. CDR3 in DNA: TGTGCCAGTGGCGGGGGGCGCTTCGGGGAGCTGTTTTTT. Its protein is CASGGGRFGELFF.

The chain joins TRBV6-1 to TRBJ1-4; 8 positions agree with TRBD1. The CDR3 loop spans 16 amino acids. V was clipped by 2 bases and J by 4 bases; unmatched bases: 6. The germline V gene has CDR1 MNHNS and CDR2 SASEGT. In nucleotides, the CDR3 is TGTGCCAGCAGTGAAAAGTCTGGACAGGGTAATGAAAAACTGTTTTTT. Translated: CASSEKSGQGNEKLFF.

The chain links TRBV28 to TRBJ1-5; TRBD1 is a possible D gene (5 bases). The CDR3 loop spans 14 amino acids. Trimming cost V 11 bases and J 4 bases, with 18 bases left between them. CDR1 and CDR2 (germline): MDHEN, SYDVKM. CDR3 in amino acids: CALGGGARNQPQHF. The CDR3 coding sequence is TGTGCCCTCGGGGGGGGTGCAAGGAATCAGCCCCAGCATTTT.

The V gene is TRBV4-2, the J gene TRBJ2-7, with 8 bases aligning to TRBD2. V trimming: 1 base; J trimming: 0 bases; junction bases outside the gene matches: 2. This CDR3 region has 15 residues. CDR1 LGHNA and CDR2 YNFKEQ come from the germline V gene. The CDR3 is CASSQGRGVSYEQYF. The CDR3 DNA reads TGTGCCAGCAGCCAAGGGCGGGGGGTCTCCTACGAGCAGTACTTC.

V and J are TRBV5-4 and TRBJ1-2; weak D call: TRBD1 (6 bases). Germline V gene sequence: CDR1 SGHNT, CDR2 YYREEE (reference sequence). CDR3 length: 17 amino acids. Between the trimmed V and J ends, which lost 0 bases and 4 bases, there was a span of 19 bases. CDR3 sequence (DNA): TGTGCCAGCAGCTTGGTCCCGACGGCAGGGGTTGGCTATGGCTACACCTTC. It yields the protein CASSLVPTAGVGYGYTF.

The chain carries TRBV7-8 and TRBJ2-3; 9 bases map to TRBD2. V trimming: 4 bases; J trimming: 15 bases; junction bases outside the gene matches: 8. The CDR3 consists of 12 residues. Germline V CDR1 and CDR2: SGHVS, FQNEAQ. The CDR3 DNA reads as TGTGCCAGCAGCTCTCCCGGGACTAGCTTCTATTTT. Encoded protein: CASSSPGTSFYF.

The DNA of the CDR3 is TGCGCCAGCAGAGGGCGGCGGACTAGCGGTTCTACATATACCTACGAGCAGTACTTC. It translates to CASRGRRTSGSTYTYEQYF. The genes are TRBV4-1 and TRBJ2-7, with 10 bases that match TRBD2. The CDR3 runs to 19 residues. Germline lookup yields CDR1 MGHRA and CDR2 YSYEKL. J was trimmed by 2 bases and V by 6 bases; bases with no gene match: 19.

V usage is TRBV7-9 and J usage is TRBJ1-4; no reliable D call. This CDR3 region has 13 residues. Deletions cut 5 bases from V and 7 bases from J, with 11 bases between. From germline, CDR1 is SEHNR and CDR2 FQNEAQ (reference sequence). The CDR3 bases are TGTGCCAGCAGCCCTACCTCGAGTGAAAAACTGTTTTTT. It encodes CASSPTSSEKLFF.

The chain joins TRBV15 to TRBJ1-2; 7 bases map to TRBD1. V was pared by 2 bases and J by 6 bases, with 6 bases of the junction left unmatched. Germline loops: CDR1 LNHNV, CDR2 YYDKDF (reference sequence). This CDR3 is 14 amino acids long. The chain's CDR3 is CATSRPDRVHGYTF. CDR3 coding DNA: TGTGCCACCAGCAGACCCGACAGGGTCCATGGCTACACCTTC.

This chain uses TRBV19 with TRBJ2-1; the match to TRBD2 covers 13 bases. Germline CDR1 reads LNHDA; CDR2 reads SQIVND (reference sequence). V lost 6 bases, J lost 8 bases, and 13 bases stayed unmatched. The CDR3 contains 17 residues. CDR3 coding DNA: TGTGCCAGTAGGGAGAGGACTAGCGGGAGAATCAGGGATGAGCAGTTCTTC. It specifies CASRERTSGRIRDEQFF.

The chain uses TRBV12-3 or TRBV12-4 and TRBJ2-2; D unclear. The CDR3 extends over 13 amino acids. V was pared by 5 bases and J by 0 bases, with 4 bases between. The CDR3, as DNA: TGTGCCAGCAGTGGGCCGAACACCGGGGAGCTGTTTTTT. This gives the protein CASSGPNTGELFF.

The V call is TRBV4-1, the J call TRBJ2-4, with 7 bases that match TRBD2. Trimming at V came to 10 bases and at J to 2 bases, leaving 11 bases not matched to a gene. The CDR3 has 15 residues. CDR1 is MGHRA and CDR2 is YSYEKL in the germline V gene. The CDR3 DNA reads TGCGCCACCCAACCCCGGACTAGAACCAAAAACATTCAGTACTTC. Translated, it gives CATQPRTRTKNIQYF.

The rearrangement joins TRBV18 to TRBJ1-6; TRBD1 aligns across 9 bases. Germline V CDR1 and CDR2: KGHSH, LQKENI. The CDR3 spans 13 residues. V lost 7 bases and J lost 12; bases outside the gene matches: 7. CDR3 loop: CASFRDRDLPLHF. The CDR3 DNA reads TGTGCCAGCTTCCGGGACAGGGATTTACCCCTCCACTTT.

The chain uses TRBV4-1 and TRBJ2-7; 9 nucleotides match TRBD2. The CDR3 runs 15 residues. The ends lost 1 base at V and 6 bases at J; junction bases unmatched: 7. Per germline, CDR1 MGHRA and CDR2 YSYEKL. As DNA, the CDR3 is TGCGCCAGCAGCCAAGTGAGTAGCGGGAGTATCGAGCAGTACTTC. It codes for CASSQVSSGSIEQYF.

The V and J genes are TRBV21-1 and TRBJ1-5. TRBV21-1 is marked as a pseudogene. The CDR3 totals 15 residues. In nucleotides, the CDR3 is TGTGCCAGCAGCAAAAACAGGGAGGGGAAGCAGCCCCAGCATTTT. Translating gives CASSKNREGKQPQHF.

A single count supports this clone. V is TRBV29-1 and J is TRBJ2-7; TRBD1 might be the D (5 bases). Germline CDR1 SQVTM, CDR2 ANQGSEA. The length of the CDR3 is 11 residues. V was trimmed by 4 bases and J by 5 bases, leaving 9 bases between them. CDR3 amino acids: CSVVVGDEQYF. CDR3 in DNA: TGCAGCGTTGTTGTAGGGGACGAGCAGTACTTC.

V and J are TRBV18 and TRBJ2-2, with 8 bases lining up with TRBD2. The CDR3 consists of 15 residues. Per germline, CDR1 KGHSH and CDR2 LQKENI. J was trimmed by 2 bases and V by 3 bases; bases with no gene match: 2. In DNA form, the CDR3 reads TGTGCCAGCTCACCGACTAGCGTTAACACCGGGGAGCTGTTTTTT. Amino acids: CASSPTSVNTGELFF.

This sequence joins TRBV19 and TRBJ1-1, with no clear D. The length of the CDR3 is 13 residues. V was cut by 4 bases and J by 4 bases, with 10 bases left in between. Germline CDR1 LNHDA, CDR2 SQIVND (reference sequence). The CDR3 reads CASSTSEGTEAFF. The DNA for the CDR3 is TGTGCCAGTAGTACCTCAGAGGGCACTGAAGCTTTCTTT.

The chain combines TRBV5-1 with TRBJ2-7, with 9 bases matching TRBD2. Germline V gene sequence: CDR1 SGHRS, CDR2 YFSETQ. This CDR3 comprises 15 residues. Losses at the gene ends were 0 bases for V and 3 bases for J; bases not matched to a gene: 4. CDR3 sequence (DNA): TGCGCCAGCAGCTTGGAGGCTAGCGGGAACTACGAGCAGTACTTC. Translated, it gives CASSLEASGNYEQYF.

The rearrangement joins TRBV6-5 to TRBJ2-7; the match to TRBD1 covers 7 bases. The CDR3 runs to 14 residues. Germline CDR1 reads MNHEY; CDR2 reads SVGAGI. V trimming: 7 bases; J trimming: 2 bases; junction bases outside the gene matches: 8. CDR3: CASTNRDSPYEQYF. The CDR3 DNA reads as TGTGCCAGCACGAATCGGGACAGCCCCTACGAGCAGTACTTC.

V and J are TRBV9 and TRBJ2-7, with 8 bases identical to TRBD2. Losses at the gene ends were 0 bases for V and 7 bases for J; bases not matched to a gene: 6. Germline V lookup: CDR1 SGDLS, CDR2 YYNGEE. The CDR3 has 14 amino acids. The CDR3 DNA reads as TGTGCCAGCAGCGTAGCGGGGGGGGCGGGGGAGCAGTACTTC. Translation: CASSVAGGAGEQYF.

V and J are TRBV7-9 and TRBJ1-1; unclear D gene. This CDR3 has 12 amino acids. Germline CDR1 and CDR2: SEHNR and FQNEAQ (reference sequence). The V end lost 3 bases, the J end lost 3 bases, and 5 bases lay between the germline ends. This CDR3 is CASSLSYTEAFF. As DNA, the CDR3 is TGTGCCAGCAGCTTGAGCTACACTGAAGCTTTCTTT. The whole variable domain, remainder taken from reference TRBV7-9 and TRBJ1-1, is DTGVSQNPRHKITKRGQNVTFRCDPISEHNRLYWYRQTLGQGPEFLTYFQNEAQLEKSRLLSDRFSAERPKGSFSTLEIQRTEQGDSAMYLCASSLSYTEAFFGQGTRLTVV.

The V call is TRBV7-2, the J call TRBJ2-2, with 8 positions matching TRBD2. The CDR3 runs 19 residues. Germline-derived CDR1 and CDR2 are SGHTA and FQGNSA. V lost 5 bases and J lost 7; bases outside the gene matches: 21. The CDR3 DNA is TGTGCCAGCAGCCTCCGGAACCCGGGACTAGGAGGCGGTAACGGGGAGCTGTTTTTT. Encoded protein: CASSLRNPGLGGGNGELFF.

The rearrangement uses TRBV7-2 and TRBJ2-7; 8 nucleotides line up with TRBD2. Unmatched junction bases numbered 6, after V lost 5 bases and J lost 6 bases. Germline CDR1 and CDR2: SGHTA and FQGNSA. CDR3 length: 13 residues. Here the CDR3 reads CASSLGLGIEQYF. In DNA form, the CDR3 reads TGTGCCAGCAGCCTGGGACTAGGGATCGAGCAGTACTTC.

This clone was observed a few times. The V and J genes are TRBV19 and TRBJ2-5, with 8 bases fitting TRBD2. The CDR3 is made up of 16 amino acids. With 4 bases clipped from V and 5 bases from J, the junction kept 12 bases outside the gene matches. From germline, CDR1 is LNHDA and CDR2 SQIVND (reference sequence). CDR3: CASSSPFFGRGETQYF. DNA of the CDR3: TGTGCCAGTAGTAGCCCCTTCTTCGGGAGGGGCGAGACCCAGTACTTC.

The chain recombines TRBV7-9 with TRBJ2-3, with D possibly TRBD1 on 6 matching bases. Trimming stripped 2 bases from V and 6 bases from J, with 9 bases between. CDR1 SEHNR and CDR2 FQNEAQ come from the germline V gene (reference sequence). The CDR3 runs to 13 residues. The CDR3 bases are TGTGCCAGCAGCTTACAGGGGCCGGATACGCAGTATTTT. Translating gives CASSLQGPDTQYF.

The chain joins TRBV10-2 to TRBJ1-3, with D perhaps matching TRBD1 (5 bases). The CDR3 spans 15 residues. CDR1 and CDR2 from the germline V gene are WSHSY and SAAADI. Trimming took off 4 bases at V and 4 bases at J, with 14 bases between the two ends. The CDR3 spells CASSGDSGVGNTIYF. The CDR3, as DNA: TGCGCCAGCAGTGGGGACTCCGGGGTCGGAAACACCATATATTTT.

J is TRBJ1-5 and V is TRBV2; D uncertain. Germline CDR1 and CDR2: SNHLY and FYNNEI. Trimming took 2 bases from V and 5 from J, leaving 13 bases between them. The CDR3 consists of 15 residues. The CDR3: CASSESGIEDQPQHF. CDR3 sequence (DNA): TGTGCCAGCAGTGAATCGGGGATTGAAGATCAGCCCCAGCATTTT.